This T cell receptor (beta chain) was profiled in a study of Tregs in tolerant kidney transplant recipients. At the level of the study: Recipient cells were told from donor cells by antibody staining.

Assay used: immunoSEQ multiplex PCR; TCRdb lists only in-frame clones, some missing. The data contain 2,800 or so clones, almost 40% of them singletons. Study observations and caveats: Biological reproducibility was not directly addressed, but technical replication error appeared minimal. The most relevant donor-specific Treg TCRbeta repertoire apparently came from expansion with activated donor B cells. Validation in larger populations is needed because few patients were studied.

The table lists this clone with a count of one. Its specificity is not known. The receptor comes from a human donor in good health. Source material: Tregs from blood cultured with allogeneic cells.

DNA for the CDR3: TGTGCCAGCAGCTTCTGGCCGCGATATCTTTCTAACTATGGCTACACCTTC. Amino acids: CASSFWPRYLSNYGYTF. The chain joins TRBV5-4 to TRBJ1-2; D is ambiguous. Trimming took 2 bases from V and 0 from J, leaving 17 bases between them. The CDR3 has 17 amino acids. Germline-derived CDR1 and CDR2 are SGHNT and YYREEE (reference sequence).